The 9 T cell receptor beta chains listed next were all sequenced from one sample in a study of blood T cell repertoires in COVID-19. Libraries were prepared by immunoSEQ multiplex PCR; TCRdb keeps only in-frame clonotypes and omits some of them. The sample consists of approximately 300,000 clones, under 90% of them appearing once. The sample was PBMCs or T cells enriched from blood (not recorded which). The origin of the receptors is a man aged 30-40 years who had recovered from COVID-19.

This clone occurred a few times. This sequence joins TRBV30 and TRBJ2-7; no clear D gene. CDR3 length: 11 residues. The ends were cut back, 0 bases at V and 4 bases at J, with 4 bases in the middle. CDR1 is GTSNPN and CDR2 is SVGIG in the germline V gene (reference sequence). CDR3 sequence reads: CAWSVMYEQYF. In nucleotides, the CDR3 is TGTGCCTGGAGTGTCATGTACGAGCAGTACTTC.

This chain connects TRBV15 to TRBJ2-7, with 9 bases matching TRBD1. This CDR3 has 15 amino acids. From germline, CDR1 is LNHNV and CDR2 YYDKDF (reference sequence). J was trimmed by 4 bases and V by 4 bases; bases with no gene match: 8. This CDR3 reads CATSKGTGSRYEQYF. CDR3 nucleotide sequence: TGTGCCACCAGCAAGGGGACAGGGAGCCGGTACGAGCAGTACTTC. Together with reference TRBV15 and TRBJ2-7, the CDR3 gives the full variable domain: DAMVIQNPRYQVTQFGKPVTLSCSQTLNHNVMYWYQQKSSQAPKLLFHYYDKDFNNEADTPDNFQSRRPNTSFCFLDIRSPGLGDTAMYLCATSKGTGSRYEQYFGPGTRLTVT.

V is TRBV27 and J is TRBJ2-5; 7 bases are shared with TRBD1. V shed 6 bases, J shed 1 base, and the junction held 2 bases outside the gene matches. Germline CDR1 MNHEY, CDR2 SMNVEV (reference sequence). CDR3 length: 13 residues. The CDR3: CASRRTGQETQYF. The CDR3 DNA reads as TGTGCCAGCAGGAGGACAGGCCAAGAGACCCAGTACTTC.

The J gene is TRBJ2-1, the V gene TRBV4-1, with 10 bases that match TRBD2. CDR1 MGHRA and CDR2 YSYEKL come from the germline V gene. J gave up 9 bases and V 0 bases, and 8 bases lay outside the gene matches. The CDR3 is made up of 16 amino acids. Here the CDR3 DNA reads TGCGCCAGCAGCCAAGAGGGCAGCGGGGGGGCGGGTGAGCAGTTCTTC. As protein: CASSQEGSGGAGEQFF.

The rearrangement uses TRBV11-2 and TRBJ1-4; TRBD1 aligns across 7 bases. The J segment lost 3 bases and the V segment lost 5 bases, leaving 9 bases of the junction unmatched. Germline-derived CDR1 and CDR2 are SGHAT and FQNNGV. This CDR3 has 16 residues. The CDR3 sequence: CASSKNRDSSNEKLFF. CDR3 nucleotides: TGTGCCAGCAGCAAAAACCGGGACAGTTCTAATGAAAAACTGTTTTTT.

V gene TRBV7-9 combines with J gene TRBJ1-6; weak D call: TRBD1 (5 bases). Looked up from germline, CDR1 is SEHNR and CDR2 is FQNEAQ (reference sequence). This CDR3 region has 15 residues. Trimming took off 2 bases at V and 10 bases at J, with 15 bases between the two ends. The CDR3 coding sequence is TGTGCCAGCAGCTTATCCGGGACTCCGGACTCACCCCTCCACTTT. It codes for CASSLSGTPDSPLHF.

The gene calls are TRBV28 and TRBJ2-3; D may be TRBD2 (6 bases). Germline V CDR1 and CDR2: MDHEN, SYDVKM. The CDR3 runs 14 residues. V lost 4 bases to trimming and J lost 0 bases, with 8 bases between them. The CDR3 region has the DNA TGTGCCAGCAGTTGGGGAGGAAGCACAGATACGCAGTATTTT. It yields the protein CASSWGGSTDTQYF.

This chain links TRBV5-1 with TRBJ1-1; 8 bases are a match to TRBD1. The CDR3 consists of 17 residues. Germline V lookup: CDR1 SGHRS, CDR2 YFSETQ. The J segment lost 5 bases and the V segment lost 3 bases, leaving 15 bases of the junction unmatched. The CDR3 DNA sequence: TGCGCCAGCAGCTCCCTCCCGGGACAGGATTCAGGGACTGAAGCTTTCTTT. It yields the protein CASSSLPGQDSGTEAFF.

J is TRBJ1-1 and V is TRBV7-8; the match to TRBD1 covers 7 bases. The germline V gene has CDR1 SGHVS and CDR2 FQNEAQ. This CDR3 has 16 residues. With 0 bases clipped from V and 2 bases from J, the junction kept 6 bases outside the gene matches. Written as DNA, the CDR3 is TGTGCCAGCAGCTTAGCGGCAACAGGGGTTAACACTGAAGCTTTCTTT. It codes for CASSLAATGVNTEAFF.